This TCR beta chain originates from a study of post-analysis software for immune sequencing data. Across the study: The patients showed relapsing-remitting, secondary progressive and progressive-relapsing multiple sclerosis courses. Study outcomes and limitations: Higher frequency in patients than in controls was seen for about five TRBV segments, with TRBV5-6, TRBV5-1 and TRBV20-1 among them. Multiple sclerosis patients showed significantly lower normalized Chao1 diversity than controls did.

This clonotype was observed a few times. Its antigen is currently unknown. Unique molecular identifiers were present in the TCR beta cDNA libraries. The authors obtained roughly 550,000 cDNA molecules from around 0.96 to 9.9 million T cells. TCRdb re-derived calls from the PCR reads in MiXCR, one entry per CDR3 protein. The repertoire holds around 440,000 distinct CDR3 sequences, with less than 45% as singletons. Trimming stripped 0 bases from V and 7 bases from J, with 13 bases between. In germline, CDR1 is LGHDT, CDR2 YNNKEL (reference sequence). This CDR3 contains 15 residues. The sequence was collected from a girl aged 5 to 17 with multiple sclerosis. The chain carries TRBV3-1 and TRBJ2-1; the D is unclear. The sequenced sample was blood. The DNA of the CDR3 is TGTGCCAGCAGCCAAGATTTAAGGGCCATTAATGAGCAGTTCTTC. It specifies CASSQDLRAINEQFF.